Listed below are T cell receptor beta chains from one sample, sequenced in a study of cytomegalovirus exposure and HLA in healthy donors. Profiling relied on immunoSEQ multiplex PCR, and the TCRdb table lists in-frame clones only, not all of them. The sample lists about 200,000 clones; 70% to 80% were seen once. The sample taken for sequencing was PBMCs. The receptors here all came from a woman in her twenties or thirties in good health and CMV-seronegative. Both conserved end residues are trimmed from each CDR3. Fields, in order: CDR3 protein, V gene, clone size, J gene. Clone size, where shown, is once, few, many, or a class for clones that have expanded.

CDR3 protein: ASRPPGGVTEAF; V gene: TRBV6-5; clone size: NA; J gene: TRBJ1-1
CDR3 protein: ASSLVSVGGGLTDTQY; V gene: TRBV7-8; clone size: NA; J gene: TRBJ2-3
CDR3 protein: ASSEERASGSYEQY; V gene: TRBV25-1; clone size: NA; J gene: TRBJ2-7
CDR3 protein: AWATRQGWEKLF; V gene: TRBV30; clone size: NA; J gene: TRBJ1-4
CDR3 protein: ASSLEVGPDEKLF; V gene: TRBV5-1; clone size: few; J gene: TRBJ1-4
CDR3 protein: ASSVSAGGYNEQF; V gene: TRBV19; clone size: once; J gene: TRBJ2-1
CDR3 protein: SVSLGGLGTDTQY; V gene: TRBV29-1; clone size: NA; J gene: TRBJ2-3
CDR3 protein: ASSLNPRSTYNSPLH; V gene: TRBV7-3; clone size: NA; J gene: TRBJ1-6
CDR3 protein: ASSPVNRGSDYGYT; V gene: TRBV18; clone size: NA; J gene: TRBJ1-2
CDR3 protein: SASLAGQY; V gene: TRBV20-1; clone size: NA; J gene: TRBJ2-3
CDR3 protein: ASTPGNGSPLH; V gene: TRBV5-4; clone size: NA; J gene: TRBJ1-6
CDR3 protein: ASSLDRTSTGELF; V gene: TRBV11-2; clone size: NA; J gene: TRBJ2-2
CDR3 protein: ASSPRDRGPIGGYT; V gene: TRBV19; clone size: NA; J gene: TRBJ1-2
CDR3 protein: ASTQRPGGWPQH; V gene: TRBV27; clone size: NA; J gene: TRBJ1-5
CDR3 protein: ASSGTGGETQY; V gene: TRBV5-1; clone size: NA; J gene: TRBJ2-5
CDR3 protein: ASSDFLRPNTEAF; V gene: TRBV6-1; clone size: NA; J gene: TRBJ1-1
CDR3 protein: ASSIRLVGSYEQY; V gene: TRBV19; clone size: few; J gene: TRBJ2-7
CDR3 protein: ASSLAGGEQY; V gene: TRBV5-1; clone size: NA; J gene: TRBJ2-7
CDR3 protein: SVLPGPDWDTEAF; V gene: TRBV29-1; clone size: NA; J gene: TRBJ1-1
CDR3 protein: ASSWDSRLYGYT; V gene: TRBV5-6; clone size: NA; J gene: TRBJ1-2
CDR3 protein: ASSHPGGNQPQH; V gene: TRBV7-9; clone size: NA; J gene: TRBJ1-5
CDR3 protein: SVDRGLNEQF; V gene: TRBV29-1; clone size: NA; J gene: TRBJ2-1